One and the same sample provided the 2 T cell receptor beta chains below, sequenced in a study of response to subunit inactivated influenza vaccine. MiXCR, run by TCRdb on the RT-PCR reads, gives a single entry per CDR3 protein. Of 500,000 to 600,000 distinct CDR3 sequences listed, approximately 10% are singletons. The data also belong to a second study, concerning T cells expressing NK-cell markers. As that report states: Researchers built TCR beta cDNA using 5'RACE template switching with UMIs.

Sample: PBMCs from blood, taken on the day of vaccination. Receptors were obtained from a man between 45 and 60 years old who received an inactivated influenza vaccine.

Only a few counts were recorded for this clonotype. This sequence joins TRBV20-1 and TRBJ2-1, with TRBD1 identical over 8 bases. The CDR3 is 14 residues long. The V and J ends lost 2 bases and 6 bases, in that order; junction bases with no gene match: 6. Germline CDR1 reads DFQATT; CDR2 reads SNEGSKA (reference sequence). The CDR3 sequence is CSARPGQGFNEQFF. The CDR3 coding sequence is TGCAGTGCTAGACCCGGACAGGGCTTCAATGAGCAGTTCTTC.

The chain carries TRBV12-3 or TRBV12-4 and TRBJ1-1; tentative D call: TRBD1 (6 bases). CDR3 size: 11 residues. The V end lost 4 bases, the J end lost 11 bases, and 11 bases lay between the germline ends. Here the CDR3 DNA reads TGTGCCAGCAGTTCTTACAGGGAGGCTTTCTTT. Residues: CASSSYREAFF.